The 9 T cell receptor beta chains below were found in one sample sequenced in a study of cytomegalovirus exposure and HLA in healthy donors. It was with 60 Vbeta and 13 Jbeta primers that the PCR ran. Profiling relied on immunoSEQ multiplex PCR, and the TCRdb table lists in-frame clones only, not all of them. The table shows about 170,000 clones, with around 74% occurring only once. Sequencing used PBMCs. The receptors originated from a female donor in good health and CMV-seronegative.

V is TRBV5-8 and J is TRBJ2-7; a weak D match, TRBD2 (6 bases). This CDR3 region has 15 residues. CDR1 SGHTS and CDR2 YDEGEE come from the germline V gene. V lost 0 bases and J 0 bases, leaving 10 bases between the germline ends. The CDR3 sequence: CASSLGLASSYEQYF. Here the CDR3 DNA reads TGTGCCAGCAGCTTGGGCCTAGCGTCCTCCTACGAGCAGTACTTC.

The gene calls are TRBV11-2 and TRBJ1-5; no reliable D call. The CDR3 has 16 amino acids. Germline CDR1 and CDR2: SGHAT and FQNNGV. V was pared by 0 bases and J by 0 bases, with 9 bases between. The CDR3 spells CASSLDSIYSNQPQHF. As DNA, the CDR3 is TGTGCCAGCAGCTTAGACTCGATCTATAGCAATCAGCCCCAGCATTTT.

This clone was observed a single time. The chain has TRBV27 and TRBJ2-7; D is unclear. Trimming removed 2 bases from V and 4 bases from J, with 9 bases in between. The CDR3 has 13 residues. Germline-derived CDR1 and CDR2 are MNHEY and SMNVEV (reference sequence). This chain's CDR3 is CASSLRRSYEQYF. For the CDR3, the DNA is TGTGCCAGCAGTTTACGGCGGAGTTACGAGCAGTACTTC.

CDR3 nucleotides: TGCGCCAGCAGCTTCCTAGGGGTAGAGGAGACCCAGTACTTC. Its protein is CASSFLGVEETQYF. This sequence joins TRBV5-1 and TRBJ2-5; maybe TRBD1 (5 bases). Germline-derived CDR1 and CDR2 are SGHRS and YFSETQ. Trimming shortened V by 2 bases and J by 5 bases, and 13 bases separated the two germline ends. The CDR3 contains 14 residues.

The CDR3 DNA follows: TGTGCCAGCAGCTTGGCCGGACTCATCATTGCAGATACGCAGTATTTT. Translating gives CASSLAGLIIADTQYF. The chain couples TRBV5-4 to TRBJ2-3; tentatively, D is TRBD2 (5 bases). The CDR3 has 16 amino acids. V was shortened by 0 bases and J by 4 bases, with 15 bases between the two germline ends. Per germline, CDR1 SGHNT and CDR2 YYREEE (reference sequence).

This clone has only one observation. The same CDR3 arises from other DNA sequences in this sample as well. The chain employs TRBV4-1 and TRBJ2-7, with 11 bases matching TRBD2. This CDR3 contains 15 residues. With 3 bases clipped from V and 0 bases from J, the junction kept 1 base outside the gene matches. Germline lookup yields CDR1 MGHRA and CDR2 YSYEKL. The CDR3 loop reads CASSHLAGGSYEQYF. DNA of the CDR3: TGCGCCAGCAGCCACCTAGCGGGAGGCTCCTACGAGCAGTACTTC.

The chain uses TRBV18 and TRBJ1-4, with D possibly matching TRBD1 (6 bases). The CDR3 consists of 16 residues. Per the germline V gene, CDR1 is KGHSH and CDR2 is LQKENI. Trimming stripped 4 bases from V and 5 bases from J, with 17 bases between. CDR3 protein: CASSRSSGTNNEKLFF. CDR3 nucleotide sequence: TGTGCCAGCTCACGGAGTTCCGGGACAAACAATGAAAAACTGTTTTTT. Full variable domain (outside the CDR3, taken from reference TRBV18 and TRBJ1-4): NAGVMQNPRHLVRRRGQEARLRCSPMKGHSHVYWYRQLPEEGLKFMVYLQKENIIDESGMPKERFSAEFPKEGPSILRIQQVVRGDSAAYFCASSRSSGTNNEKLFFGSGTQLSVL.

DNA of the CDR3: TGTGCCAGCAGCCCCAGACAGGGTCAATTTTCTGAAGCTTTCTTT. This translates into CASSPRQGQFSEAFF. This chain connects TRBV9 to TRBJ1-1; 7 positions match TRBD1. This CDR3 region has 15 residues. CDR1 is SGDLS, CDR2 YYNGEE, per germline. After removal of 4 bases from V and 6 bases from J, the junction contained 12 bases not matched to a gene. The full variable domain, completed using reference TRBV9 and TRBJ1-1, is DSGVTQTPKHLITATGQRVTLRCSPRSGDLSVYWYQQSLDQGLQFLIQYYNGEERAKGNILERFSAQQFPDLHSELNLSSLELGDSALYFCASSPRQGQFSEAFFGQGTRLTVV.

The gene calls are TRBV27 and TRBJ2-7; D unresolved. V gave up 4 bases and J gave up 3 bases, with 10 bases separating them. CDR1 is MNHEY, CDR2 SMNVEV, per germline (reference sequence). CDR3 size: 13 residues. CDR3 in DNA: TGTGCCAGCAGTTACACAACCAACTACGAGCAGTACTTC. Its translation: CASSYTTNYEQYF.